This passage covers 23 T cell receptor beta chains from one sample sequenced in a study of CD8 T cells in ankylosing spondylitis. Study observations and caveats: What appeared characteristic of ankylosing spondylitis blood was a TCR beta motif of eight highly homologous variants.

No antigens are known for them. MiXCR, applied by TCRdb to the 5' RACE reads, yields one record per CDR3 protein. Among about 510,000 distinct CDR3 sequences listed, approximately 5% were seen once. What was sequenced was blood, either unsorted or a sorted T cell fraction (not recorded which). These receptors came from a male donor with ankylosing spondylitis.

The table lists this clonotype with many counts. V is TRBV5-1 and J is TRBJ2-7; D gene unclear. The CDR3 length is 15 residues. Trimming removed 4 bases at V and 0 bases at J, with 14 bases between. The germline gives CDR1 SGHRS, CDR2 YFSETQ. CDR3: CASSPHRLTSYEQYF. CDR3 sequence (DNA): TGCGCCAGCAGCCCCCACAGATTAACCTCCTACGAGCAGTACTTC.

This clonotype was counted at least ten times. The chain recombines TRBV11-2 with TRBJ2-1, with D perhaps matching TRBD2 (7 bases). Deletions cut 4 bases from V and 10 bases from J, with 14 bases between. The CDR3 loop spans 13 amino acids. The germline V gene encodes CDR1 SGHAT and CDR2 FQNNGV. CDR3 loop: CASSWGGALEQFF. CDR3 coding DNA: TGTGCCAGCAGCTGGGGGGGGGCCTTGGAGCAGTTCTTC.

At least ten counts were recorded for this clonotype. Here the CDR3 reads CSASVRQEGGYTF. The DNA of the CDR3 is TGCAGTGCTAGTGTCCGACAGGAGGGGGGCTACACCTTC. The rearrangement links TRBV20-1 to TRBJ1-2; D may be TRBD1 (6 bases). Trimming cost V 3 bases and J 8 bases, with 16 bases left between them. Germline V CDR1 and CDR2: DFQATT, SNEGSKA (reference sequence). CDR3 length: 13 residues.

J is TRBJ2-3 and V is TRBV7-8, with TRBD2 matching over 8 bases. The germline CDR1 and CDR2 sequences are SGHVS and FQNEAQ. The CDR3 sequence is 15 residues long. V lost 8 bases and J lost 2; bases outside the gene matches: 9. The CDR3 loop is CASVPGLANTDTQYF. The DNA of the CDR3 is TGTGCCAGCGTTCCCGGACTAGCAAACACAGATACGCAGTATTTT.

This clonotype was seen repeatedly, ten times or more. The chain links TRBV4-1 to TRBJ1-1; the D is unclear. This CDR3 has 14 residues. V was shortened by 4 bases and J by 1 base, with 10 bases between the two germline ends. Germline CDR1 and CDR2: MGHRA and YSYEKL. CDR3 coding DNA: TGCGCCAGCAGCCGCCCGACGGCGAACACTGAAGCTTTCTTT. This sequence encodes CASSRPTANTEAFF.

Many counts were recorded for this clonotype. The V call is TRBV7-2, the J call TRBJ2-7; D is unclear. Between the trimmed V and J ends, which lost 5 bases and 0 bases, there was a span of 11 bases. The CDR3 totals 14 residues. Germline lookup yields CDR1 SGHTA and CDR2 FQGNSA. The CDR3 sequence: CASSPVWSSYEQYF. CDR3 in DNA: TGTGCCAGCAGCCCAGTCTGGAGCTCCTACGAGCAGTACTTC.

The chain uses TRBV6-2 or TRBV6-3 and TRBJ2-7; D gene ambiguous. The CDR3 contains 15 residues. V lost 0 bases to trimming and J lost 3 bases, with 12 bases between them. Germline CDR1 is MNHEY and CDR2 is SVGEGT. The CDR3 loop reads CASSYSNSDIYEQYF. For the CDR3, the DNA is TGTGCCAGCAGTTACTCGAACAGCGATATCTACGAGCAGTACTTC.

A few counts support this clonotype. V usage is TRBV3-1 and J usage is TRBJ1-2; tentative D call: TRBD1 (6 bases). Germline loops: CDR1 LGHDT, CDR2 YNNKEL (reference sequence). Trimming left V 0 bases short and J 8 bases short, with 13 bases between. The CDR3 loop spans 14 amino acids. Here the CDR3 reads CASSQDKGGGGYTF. The DNA for the CDR3 is TGTGCCAGCAGCCAAGATAAGGGGGGTGGCGGCTACACCTTC.

This clonotype has at least ten counts. DNA of the CDR3: TGTGCCAGCAGTTTTGGAGGGAACTATGGTGGCTACACCTTC. Protein sequence: CASSFGGNYGGYTF. The chain has TRBV28 and TRBJ1-2; the D is unclear. This CDR3 spans 14 amino acids. The V gene lost 3 bases and the J gene lost 7 bases, with 15 bases spanning the gap. CDR1 is MDHEN, CDR2 SYDVKM, per germline.

At least ten counts were recorded for this clonotype. This chain uses TRBV20-1 with TRBJ1-6; 11 nucleotides align to TRBD1. The junction had 4 bases not matched to a gene; V was cut back by 5 bases and J by 10 bases. The germline CDR1 and CDR2 sequences are DFQATT and SNEGSKA (reference sequence). The CDR3 is made up of 13 amino acids. CDR3 nucleotides: TGCAGTGCTGGACAGGGGGCGGGATCACCCCTCCACTTT. This encodes CSAGQGAGSPLHF.

There are many counts of this clonotype. This chain joins TRBV25-1 and TRBJ2-6; D ambiguous. The V end was cut by 2 bases, the J end by 5 bases, with 16 bases between. The CDR3 consists of 17 residues. Germline-derived CDR1 and CDR2 are MGHDK and SYGVNS. As DNA, the CDR3 is TGTGCCAGCAGTGAAGGGTCAGGATACCTAAGGGCCAACGTCCTGACTTTC. Encoded protein: CASSEGSGYLRANVLTF.

This clonotype was found many times. This chain connects TRBV5-1 to TRBJ2-1; 9 positions match TRBD2. V was pared by 0 bases and J by 5 bases, with 3 bases of the junction left unmatched. The length of the CDR3 is 15 residues. Germline V CDR1 and CDR2: SGHRS, YFSETQ. CDR3 DNA: TGCGCCAGCAGCTTGGCCCTAGCGGGAAACAATGAGCAGTTCTTC. The encoded protein is CASSLALAGNNEQFF.

Ten or more counts support this clonotype. The chain employs TRBV28 and TRBJ1-1; D is uncertain. V lost 6 bases and J 3 bases, leaving 11 bases between the germline ends. This CDR3 region has 13 residues. CDR1 is MDHEN and CDR2 is SYDVKM in the germline V gene. This CDR3 reads CASSSPSYTEAFF. CDR3 in DNA: TGTGCCAGCAGCTCCCCGAGCTACACTGAAGCTTTCTTT.

The chain couples TRBV5-1 to TRBJ2-3; 10 nucleotides align to TRBD2. The CDR3 loop spans 18 amino acids. V was pared by 2 bases and J by 6 bases, with 15 bases of the junction left unmatched. The germline V gene has CDR1 SGHRS and CDR2 YFSETQ. The CDR3 here is CASSFRPHGAGGADTQYF. Here the CDR3 DNA reads TGCGCCAGCAGCTTCCGGCCGCACGGAGCGGGGGGGGCCGATACGCAGTATTTT. Together with reference TRBV5-1 and TRBJ2-3, the CDR3 gives the full variable domain: KAGVTQTPRYLIKTRGQQVTLSCSPISGHRSVSWYQQTPGQGLQFLFEYFSETQRNKGNFPGRFSGRQFSNSRSEMNVSTLELGDSALYLCASSFRPHGAGGADTQYFGPGTRLTVL.

The chain has TRBV7-2 and TRBJ2-2; D gene unclear. Germline V CDR1 and CDR2: SGHTA, FQGNSA. The CDR3 length is 15 residues. With 2 bases removed from V and 0 bases from J, the gap between germline ends came to 7 bases. The CDR3: CASSLLQANTGELFF. The CDR3 DNA reads TGTGCCAGCAGCTTACTCCAAGCGAACACCGGGGAGCTGTTTTTT.

This clonotype was seen repeatedly, ten times or more. The V call is TRBV3-1, the J call TRBJ1-2; D is unclear. Germline CDR1 is LGHDT and CDR2 is YNNKEL (reference sequence). CDR3 size: 14 residues. Between the trimmed V and J ends, which lost 3 bases and 1 base, there was a span of 9 bases. DNA of the CDR3: TGTGCCAGCAGCCATTCCGGGCTTAACTATGGCTACACCTTC. It is translated as CASSHSGLNYGYTF.

This clonotype came up many times. The chain recombines TRBV15 with TRBJ1-2, with 8 bases matching TRBD1. Germline trimming cut 3 bases from V and 4 bases from J; bases unmatched to any gene: 1. The CDR3 spans 13 residues. From germline, CDR1 is LNHNV and CDR2 YYDKDF (reference sequence). CDR3 region: CATSRDRAYGYTF. CDR3 nucleotides: TGTGCCACCAGCAGGGACAGGGCCTATGGCTACACCTTC.

This clonotype was counted many times. V gene TRBV10-3 combines with J gene TRBJ1-1; TRBD1 might be the D (5 bases). The CDR3 extends over 14 amino acids. Per the germline V gene, CDR1 is ENHRY and CDR2 is SYGVKD. The ends were cut back, 3 bases at V and 3 bases at J, with 11 bases in the middle. CDR3 residues: CAISEMGGDTEAFF. In DNA form, the CDR3 reads TGTGCCATCAGTGAAATGGGGGGGGACACTGAAGCTTTCTTT.

This clonotype was observed at least ten times. The junction departs from germline at one end; a sequencing error may be responsible. This chain connects TRBV12-3 or TRBV12-4 to TRBJ2-7; 7 bases map to TRBD1. There are 14 residues in the CDR3. The CDR3 DNA reads as TGTGCCAGGAGAGTGGGACCCGGACAGGTTAGCGCGAACTTC. This translates into CARRVGPGQVSANF.

In this sample, this clonotype turned up many times. This sequence joins TRBV6-2 or TRBV6-3 and TRBJ2-6; D is unclear. The length of the CDR3 is 16 residues. Germline V lookup: CDR1 MNHEY, CDR2 SVGEGT. V was shortened by 2 bases and J by 0 bases, with 8 bases between the two germline ends. The CDR3 reads CASSYLGRSGANVLTF. The CDR3 DNA reads as TGTGCCAGCAGTTACCTTGGGCGCTCTGGGGCCAACGTCCTGACTTTC.

This clonotype came up a few times. V usage is TRBV4-2 and J usage is TRBJ2-1; the match to TRBD2 covers 8 bases. CDR1 is LGHNA, CDR2 YNFKEQ, per germline. CDR3 size: 18 residues. V lost 4 bases, J lost 5 bases, and 16 bases stayed unmatched. The CDR3 sequence: CASSLEPLAGGPHNEQFF. The CDR3 coding sequence is TGTGCCAGCAGCCTAGAACCCCTCGCGGGAGGCCCACACAATGAGCAGTTCTTC.

This clonotype has a count of ten or more. This chain connects TRBV2 to TRBJ1-1; unclear D gene. V was pared by 2 bases and J by 5 bases, with 12 bases between. Germline-derived CDR1 and CDR2 are SNHLY and FYNNEI. The CDR3 contains 14 residues. The CDR3 reads CASSENGEPTEAFF. CDR3 nucleotides: TGTGCCAGCAGTGAAAACGGGGAACCGACTGAAGCTTTCTTT. Together with reference TRBV2 and TRBJ1-1, the CDR3 gives the full variable domain: EPEVTQTPSHQVTQMGQEVILRCVPISNHLYFYWYRQILGQKVEFLVSFYNNEISEKSEIFDDQFSVERPDGSNFTLKIRSTKLEDSAMYFCASSENGEPTEAFFGQGTRLTVV.

This clonotype was seen ten or more times. This chain connects TRBV12-3 or TRBV12-4 to TRBJ1-5; maybe TRBD1 (5 bases). With 7 bases removed from V and 4 bases from J, the gap between germline ends came to 17 bases. The CDR3 covers 15 residues. CDR3 DNA sequence: TGTGCCAGCACCCTCGGGGGGGGAAGAAATCAGCCCCAGCATTTT. It translates to CASTLGGGRNQPQHF.